This TCR beta chain originates from a study of blood T cell repertoires in COVID-19. Study details: Sites across the United States, Italy and Spain contributed samples from acute and convalescent COVID-19. PBMCs, B-cell-depleted T cells, or T cells provided the cDNA or gDNA that made up the material.

Methods used by the authors: By means of reference gene primer amplification, nucleated cell counts were estimated. Only in-frame clones appear in the TCRdb table, and some are missing; sequencing was by immunoSEQ multiplex PCR. Clone size and V and J calls were adopted from that table, with D and trimming inferred from the DNA. The sample consists of 130,000 or so clones, approximately 86% of them appearing once. The CDR3 spans 14 residues. V was shortened by 3 bases and J by 4 bases, with 10 bases between the two germline ends. Germline CDR1 reads SGHTA; CDR2 reads FQGNSA. This chain links TRBV7-2 with TRBJ2-1; perhaps TRBD1 as D (5 bases). Source material: peripheral blood. This receptor was obtained from a woman in her forties or fifties who had recovered from COVID-19. The CDR3 DNA sequence: TGTGCCAGCAGCTTCGGCCAGGGATACAATGAGCAGTTCTTC. This gives the protein CASSFGQGYNEQFF.